These 22 T cell receptor beta chains share one sample of origin, sequenced in a study of technical replicates of blood from several donors. The data were produced by immunoSEQ multiplex PCR, yet TCRdb's version contains in-frame clones alone and is incomplete. Here the sample spans about 72,000 clones, 80% to 95% being singletons. Input material: T cells isolated from PBMCs. All receptors derive from a human donor in good health.

The rearrangement joins TRBV28 to TRBJ2-7, with TRBD2 as a possible D gene (5 bases). Germline values: CDR1 MDHEN, CDR2 SYDVKM. Trimming left V 2 bases short and J 2 bases short, with 16 bases between. The CDR3 spans 16 residues. The CDR3 DNA reads as TGTGCCAGCAGTTTACCCCCAGAGGGAAATGCCTACGAGCAGTACTTC. This encodes CASSLPPEGNAYEQYF. Together with reference TRBV28 and TRBJ2-7, the CDR3 gives the full variable domain: DVKVTQSSRYLVKRTGEKVFLECVQDMDHENMFWYRQDPGLGLRLIYFSYDVKMKEKGDIPEGYSVSREKKERFSLILESASTNQTSMYLCASSLPPEGNAYEQYFGPGTRLTVT.

The chain uses TRBV29-1 and TRBJ2-7; D is ambiguous. The CDR3 is 13 amino acids. Germline values: CDR1 SQVTM, CDR2 ANQGSEA. V lost 6 bases, J lost 0 bases, and 12 bases lay in between. CDR3 coding DNA: TGCAGCGTGGGCCCCTTGGACTCCTACGAGCAGTACTTC. This translates into CSVGPLDSYEQYF.

The chain links TRBV7-8 to TRBJ2-1, with 8 bases that match TRBD1. This CDR3 is 14 amino acids long. The V gene's germline CDR1 is SGHVS and CDR2 FQNEAQ. The junction had 5 bases not matched to a gene; V was cut back by 2 bases and J by 8 bases. The CDR3 is CASSLNRGYDEQFF. Written as DNA, the CDR3 is TGTGCCAGCAGCTTAAACAGGGGGTACGATGAGCAGTTCTTC. Full variable domain (outside the CDR3, taken from reference TRBV7-8 and TRBJ2-1): GAGVSQSPRYKVAKRGQDVALRCDPISGHVSLFWYQQALGQGPEFLTYFQNEAQLDKSGLPSDRFFAERPEGSVSTLKIQRTQQEDSAVYLCASSLNRGYDEQFFGPGTRLTVL.

In this sample, this clone turned up a few times. The V gene is TRBV7-3, the J gene TRBJ2-2; D gene unclear. The CDR3 contains 15 residues. Trimming took off 2 bases at V and 0 bases at J, with 7 bases between the two ends. CDR1 SGHTA and CDR2 FQGTGA come from the germline V gene. The CDR3 DNA reads TGTGCCAGCAGCTTACAGCGATCGAACACCGGGGAGCTGTTTTTT. Its translation is CASSLQRSNTGELFF.

The rearrangement uses TRBV19 and TRBJ2-7, with TRBD2 as a possible D gene (5 bases). This CDR3 has 13 residues. Trimming removed 4 bases from V and 3 bases from J, with 10 bases in between. Looked up from germline, CDR1 is LNHDA and CDR2 is SQIVND (reference sequence). CDR3 in DNA: TGTGCCAGTAGTACATGGACTGACTACGAGCAGTACTTC. This gives the protein CASSTWTDYEQYF.

The chain employs TRBV7-3 and TRBJ2-1; D gene ambiguous. CDR1 is SGHTA, CDR2 FQGTGA, per germline. The germline V and J ends were trimmed by 4 bases and 3 bases, with 13 bases remaining between them. There are 15 residues in the CDR3. This chain's CDR3 is CASSYTAPIYNEQFF. The CDR3, as DNA: TGTGCCAGCAGCTATACAGCCCCAATCTACAATGAGCAGTTCTTC.

This clone was seen only once. The chain employs TRBV5-4 and TRBJ2-3, with 10 bases fitting TRBD2. With V trimmed by 2 bases and J by 0 bases, 12 bases remained unmatched. Germline-derived CDR1 and CDR2 are SGHNT and YYREEE (reference sequence). The CDR3 has 19 amino acids. The CDR3 reads CASSFDELAGASSTDTQYF. In nucleotides, the CDR3 is TGTGCCAGCAGCTTCGATGAGCTAGCGGGAGCCTCTAGCACAGATACGCAGTATTTT.

This chain connects TRBV9 to TRBJ1-5, with a weak D call TRBD1 (6 bases). The CDR3 length is 14 residues. Germline V gene data show CDR1 as SGDLS and CDR2 as YYNGEE. With 3 bases removed from V and 4 bases from J, the gap between germline ends came to 11 bases. CDR3 amino acids: CASSDRTVNQPQHF. DNA of the CDR3: TGTGCCAGCAGCGACCGGACAGTTAATCAGCCCCAGCATTTT.

This clone was found once. The chain employs TRBV10-1 and TRBJ1-3; 7 nucleotides agree with TRBD1. Unmatched junction bases numbered 3, after V lost 0 bases and J lost 4 bases. This CDR3 comprises 15 residues. The germline CDR1 and CDR2 sequences are WNHNN and SYGVQD (reference sequence). CDR3 sequence (DNA): TGCGCCAGCAGTGAGTCGCCAGGGGGAGGAAACACCATATATTTT. It yields the protein CASSESPGGGNTIYF.

The DNA for the CDR3 is TGTGCCAGCAGCTTATCAACAGGGGTCGATGAGCAGTTCTTC. Amino acids: CASSLSTGVDEQFF. This chain connects TRBV7-2 to TRBJ2-1, with 7 bases matching TRBD1. The V gene end was trimmed by 2 bases and the J gene end by 8 bases; junction bases not matched to a gene: 6. Germline CDR1 SGHTA, CDR2 FQGNSA. This CDR3 region has 14 residues.

The gene calls are TRBV4-3 and TRBJ2-3; maybe TRBD2 (6 bases). The germline V gene has CDR1 LGHNA and CDR2 YSLEER. The CDR3 is 16 residues long. The V gene lost 0 bases and the J gene lost 3 bases, with 13 bases spanning the gap. The CDR3 loop reads CASSQDYGSFTDTQYF. The CDR3, as DNA: TGCGCCAGCAGCCAAGATTACGGGAGTTTTACAGATACGCAGTATTTT.

The CDR3 bases are TGCGCCAGCAGCTTGGTAGCGGGAGTGGCAGATACGCAGTATTTT. Its protein product is CASSLVAGVADTQYF. The chain links TRBV5-1 to TRBJ2-3; TRBD2 matches 9 bases. CDR3 length: 15 amino acids. After removal of 0 bases from V and 4 bases from J, the junction contained 3 bases not matched to a gene. CDR1 is SGHRS and CDR2 is YFSETQ in the germline V gene.

The chain couples TRBV30 to TRBJ2-1; the match to TRBD2 covers 10 bases. Germline V gene lookup returns CDR1 GTSNPN and CDR2 SVGIG (reference sequence). The CDR3 extends over 14 amino acids. V shed 3 bases, J shed 8 bases, and the junction held 7 bases outside the gene matches. CDR3 region: CAWRDQREGDEQFF. The DNA of the CDR3 is TGTGCCTGGAGAGATCAGCGGGAGGGGGATGAGCAGTTCTTC.

The CDR3 coding sequence is TGTGCCAGCAGCCCCACTAGCGTCGGGGAGCTGTTTTTT. Encoded protein: CASSPTSVGELFF. This chain connects TRBV7-2 to TRBJ2-2; TRBD2 matches at 7 bases. The V gene's germline CDR1 is SGHTA and CDR2 FQGNSA. The CDR3 totals 13 residues. Unmatched junction bases numbered 4, after V lost 5 bases and J lost 7 bases.

The V and J genes are TRBV11-2 and TRBJ2-3, with TRBD2 identical over 15 bases. Losses at the gene ends were 3 bases for V and 1 base for J; bases not matched to a gene: 8. Germline CDR1 reads SGHAT; CDR2 reads FQNNGV. The CDR3 totals 19 residues. CDR3 sequence: CASSFAGLAGGFGTDTQYF. The CDR3 DNA reads TGTGCCAGCAGCTTCGCGGGACTAGCGGGGGGTTTTGGCACAGATACGCAGTATTTT.

The J gene is TRBJ2-7, the V gene TRBV19; perhaps TRBD1 as D (5 bases). The CDR3 covers 14 residues. Between the trimmed V and J ends, which lost 3 bases and 7 bases, there was a span of 16 bases. The germline gives CDR1 LNHDA, CDR2 SQIVND (reference sequence). CDR3 protein: CASSMRQGGGEQYF. The CDR3, as DNA: TGTGCCAGTAGTATGAGGCAGGGTGGTGGTGAGCAGTACTTC.

The genes are TRBV7-9 and TRBJ2-1; a weak D match, TRBD1 (6 bases). CDR1 is SEHNR and CDR2 is FQNEAQ in the germline V gene (reference sequence). The CDR3 spans 17 residues. V was shortened by 7 bases and J by 0 bases, with 19 bases between the two germline ends. CDR3 protein: CASTLFYRVSSYNEQFF. The CDR3 DNA sequence: TGTGCCAGCACCCTATTCTACAGGGTCAGCTCCTACAATGAGCAGTTCTTC.

This clone was recorded once. V usage is TRBV5-1 and J usage is TRBJ2-2; tentatively, D is TRBD2 (5 bases). Trimming took 2 bases from V and 4 from J, leaving 15 bases between them. Germline V lookup: CDR1 SGHRS, CDR2 YFSETQ. The CDR3 loop spans 16 amino acids. This CDR3 is CASSFNGISTTGELFF. In DNA, the CDR3 is TGCGCCAGCAGCTTTAACGGGATATCTACCACCGGGGAGCTGTTTTTT.

The genes are TRBV7-9 and TRBJ1-3; D possibly corresponds to TRBD1 (6 bases). CDR3 length: 15 residues. Germline V gives CDR1 SEHNR, CDR2 FQNEAQ (reference sequence). Trimming left V 5 bases short and J 3 bases short, with 14 bases between. The CDR3 region has the DNA TGTGCCAGCAGCCCCGAAGGGACAATTGGAAACACCATATATTTT. It encodes CASSPEGTIGNTIYF. Using reference TRBV7-9 and TRBJ1-3 for the parts outside the CDR3, the full variable domain is DTGVSQNPRHKITKRGQNVTFRCDPISEHNRLYWYRQTLGQGPEFLTYFQNEAQLEKSRLLSDRFSAERPKGSFSTLEIQRTEQGDSAMYLCASSPEGTIGNTIYFGEGSWLTVV.

The rearrangement joins TRBV25-1 to TRBJ2-3; 9 bases match TRBD2. The CDR3 totals 15 residues. Per germline, CDR1 MGHDK and CDR2 SYGVNS. The trim removed 5 bases at V and 2 bases at J, leaving 5 bases unmatched. The CDR3 DNA reads TGTGCCAGCAGTCCCCCTAGCGGGATCACAGATACGCAGTATTTT. Protein product: CASSPPSGITDTQYF.

The chain uses TRBV28 and TRBJ1-1; D is undetermined. Germline loops: CDR1 MDHEN, CDR2 SYDVKM. The CDR3 is 13 residues long. Trimming pared 4 bases from V and 5 bases from J, leaving 11 bases between. The CDR3 nucleotides are TGTGCCAGCAGTTCCCCTACGGGGACTGAAGCTTTCTTT. This gives the protein CASSSPTGTEAFF.

The V and J genes are TRBV29-1 and TRBJ2-1, with 9 positions matching TRBD1. Unmatched junction bases numbered 10, after V lost 7 bases and J lost 6 bases. Germline CDR1 reads SQVTM; CDR2 reads ANQGSEA. The CDR3 covers 14 residues. CDR3 bases: TGCAGCGCCGTTACCGGGACAGGGTTCAATGAGCAGTTCTTC. This translates into CSAVTGTGFNEQFF.